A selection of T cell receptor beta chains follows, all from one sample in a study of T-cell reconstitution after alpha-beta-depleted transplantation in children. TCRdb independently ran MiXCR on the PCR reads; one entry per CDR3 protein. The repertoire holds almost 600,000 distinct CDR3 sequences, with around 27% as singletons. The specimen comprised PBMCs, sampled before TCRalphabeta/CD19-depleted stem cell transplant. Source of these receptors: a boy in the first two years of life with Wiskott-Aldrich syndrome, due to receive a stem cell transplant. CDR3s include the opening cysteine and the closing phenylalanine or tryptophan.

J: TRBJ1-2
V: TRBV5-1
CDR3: CASSLRGADYGYTF

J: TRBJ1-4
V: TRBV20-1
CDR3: CSARTGGGKLFF

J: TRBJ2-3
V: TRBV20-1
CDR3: CSARDLRTSTDTQYF

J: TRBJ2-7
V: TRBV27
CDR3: CASRLSGSSTYEQYF

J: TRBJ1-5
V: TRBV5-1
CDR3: CASSLGGRSNQPQHF

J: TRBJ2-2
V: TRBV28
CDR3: CASTESSLLNTGELFF

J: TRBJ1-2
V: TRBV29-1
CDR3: CSVARAGGGYTF

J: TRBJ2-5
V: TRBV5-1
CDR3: CASSHGTSGRVFQTQYF

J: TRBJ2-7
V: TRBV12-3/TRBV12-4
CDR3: CASSPRTRGAPSYEQYF

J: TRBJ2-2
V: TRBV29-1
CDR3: CSVGGANTGELFF

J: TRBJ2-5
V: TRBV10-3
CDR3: CAISEWGAGETQYF

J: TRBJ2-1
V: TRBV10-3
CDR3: CAISADTGAGNNEQFF

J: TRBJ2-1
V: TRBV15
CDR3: CATSRGSGNEQFF

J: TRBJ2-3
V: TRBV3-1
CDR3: CASTPLGKTDTQYF

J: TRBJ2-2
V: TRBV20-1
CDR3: CSVMRYSNTGELFF

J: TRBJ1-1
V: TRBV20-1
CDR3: CSEHGNTEAFF

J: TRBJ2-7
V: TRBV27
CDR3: CASTFGYEQYF

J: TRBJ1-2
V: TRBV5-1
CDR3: CASSFQDLYGYTF

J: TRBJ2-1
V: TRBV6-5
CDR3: CASSYSELGGPYNEQFF

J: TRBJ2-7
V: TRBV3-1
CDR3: CASSRVGGLGSYEQYF

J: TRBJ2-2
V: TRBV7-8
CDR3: CASDRSGRNTGELFF

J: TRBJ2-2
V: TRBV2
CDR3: CASSEAPLGTGELFF

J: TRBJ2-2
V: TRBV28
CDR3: CATTSGNTGELFF

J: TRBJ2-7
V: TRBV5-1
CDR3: CASSPQSQLAGYYEQYF

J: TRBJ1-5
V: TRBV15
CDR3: CATSRGGAGEPQHF

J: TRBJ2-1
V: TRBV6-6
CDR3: CASDRGREQFF

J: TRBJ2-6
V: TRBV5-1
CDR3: CASSTGYSGANVLTF

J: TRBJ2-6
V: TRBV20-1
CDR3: CSASSGTGANVLTF

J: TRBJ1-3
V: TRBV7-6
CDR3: CASSRGGTGRRNTIYF

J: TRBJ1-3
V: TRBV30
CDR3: CAWSAVSGNTIYF

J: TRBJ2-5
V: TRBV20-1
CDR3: CSANSGGETQYF

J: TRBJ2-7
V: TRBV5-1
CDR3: CASSLVGTKIGEQYF

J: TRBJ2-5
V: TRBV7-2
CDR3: CASSLGVGKTQYF

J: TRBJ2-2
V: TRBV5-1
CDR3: CASSWQTSAATGELFF

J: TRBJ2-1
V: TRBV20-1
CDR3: CSARFLGNEQFF

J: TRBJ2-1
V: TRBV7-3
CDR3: CASSLTGTSVQFF

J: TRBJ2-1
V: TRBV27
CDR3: CASRRGTGGAYNEQFF

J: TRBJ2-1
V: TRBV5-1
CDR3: CASGDGGSSYNEQFF

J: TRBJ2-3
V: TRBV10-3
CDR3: CAISESGGTSTDTQYF

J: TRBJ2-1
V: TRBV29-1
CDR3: CSARQGKNNEQFF

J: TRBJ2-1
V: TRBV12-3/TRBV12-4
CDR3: CASSATFGGGPSYNEQFF

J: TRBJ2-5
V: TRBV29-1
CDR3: CSVGQHQETQYF

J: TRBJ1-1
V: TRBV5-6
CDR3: CASSWGSVNTEAFF

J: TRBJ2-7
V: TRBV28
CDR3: CASSSGVYEQYF

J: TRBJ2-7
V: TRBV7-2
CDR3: CASSLRPDYEQYF

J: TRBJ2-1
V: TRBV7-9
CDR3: CASSLVGSGGEQFF

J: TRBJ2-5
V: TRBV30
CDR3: CAWSFQREHQETQYF

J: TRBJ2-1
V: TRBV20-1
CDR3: CSARVWAGVEYNEQFF

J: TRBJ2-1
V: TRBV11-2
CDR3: CASSYNAVSYNEQFF

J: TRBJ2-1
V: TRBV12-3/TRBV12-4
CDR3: CASTPQIGHEQFF

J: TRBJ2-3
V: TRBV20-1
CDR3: CSAAGTGPTDTQYF

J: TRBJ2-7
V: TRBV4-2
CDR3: CASSQGPGGDGEQYF

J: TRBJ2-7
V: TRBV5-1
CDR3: CASRRTGIVNEQYF

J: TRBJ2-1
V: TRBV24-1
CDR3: CATSDGTSGRGGNEQFF